This T cell receptor beta chain was identified in a study of Ad26.COV2.S vaccination and SARS-CoV-2 variants. Treatment meaning: approximately 18 received Ad26.COV2.S at low or high dose, single or two shots; about 5 received placebo; per-sample allocation not given. Repertoires come from day 63 after the first vaccine or placebo injection. Sequenced by immunoSEQ multiplex PCR; TCRdb stores in-frame clones only, minus some. The sample lists approximately 280,000 clones, more than 70% occurring once. V was clipped by 1 base and J by 4 bases, with 20 bases between them. The CDR3 sequence is 18 residues long. In germline, CDR1 is MGHRA, CDR2 YSYEKL.

The receptor comes from a person aged 18-65 years who received the Ad26.COV2.S COVID-19 vaccine or a placebo. The sequences come from peripheral blood, collected in a trial of Ad26.COV2.S vaccine versus placebo. V and J are TRBV4-1 and TRBJ2-1; D possibly corresponds to TRBD2 (6 bases). CDR3 region: CASSQGEGRGKFYNEQFF. The CDR3 DNA follows: TGCGCCAGCAGCCAAGGCGAGGGACGGGGGAAGTTTTACAATGAGCAGTTCTTC.